These 5 T cell receptor beta chains came from one sample sequenced in a study of OX40 agonist ivuxolimab in advanced cancers. Produced via immunoSEQ multiplex PCR; TCRdb's table is partial and in-frame only. The table lists tens of thousands of clones, 65% to 90% of them singletons. The specimen comprised CD4+ or CD8+ T cells sorted from blood, sampled in a trial of the OX40 agonist ivuxolimab. The receptors were gathered from an adult with an advanced solid tumor such as melanoma, head and neck, liver or kidney cancer.

CDR3 nucleotide sequence: TGTGCCAGCACCGCTAGCGGCTCCTACAATGAGCAGTTCTTC. Amino acids: CASTASGSYNEQFF. The rearrangement joins TRBV27 to TRBJ2-1, with 7 bases aligning to TRBD2. The V segment lost 7 bases and the J segment 0 bases; nucleotides outside the gene matches: 3. CDR3 length: 14 residues. The germline V gene encodes CDR1 MNHEY and CDR2 SMNVEV (reference sequence).

This clone was observed a handful of times. V gene TRBV10-1 combines with J gene TRBJ1-4; a weak D match, TRBD1 (6 bases). CDR3 length: 11 amino acids. Trimming left V 11 bases short and J 5 bases short, with 9 bases between. In germline, CDR1 is WNHNN, CDR2 SYGVQD (reference sequence). The CDR3, as DNA: TGCGCCTGGGGGCAGAATGAAAAACTGTTTTTT. Protein product: CAWGQNEKLFF.

The V and J genes are TRBV6-5 and TRBJ2-5, with a weak D call TRBD2 (5 bases). This CDR3 has 15 residues. Germline V gene sequence: CDR1 MNHEY, CDR2 SVGAGI. Trimming cost V 8 bases and J 5 bases, with 21 bases left between them. This CDR3 is CASGALRGLEETQYF. DNA of the CDR3: TGTGCCAGCGGCGCGCTTCGGGGTCTCGAGGAGACCCAGTACTTC.

This rearrangement joins TRBV29-1 to TRBJ2-4, with D perhaps matching TRBD1 or TRBD2 (5 bases each). This CDR3 contains 11 residues. Deletions cut 6 bases from V and 12 bases from J, with 15 bases between. Germline values: CDR1 SQVTM, CDR2 ANQGSEA. Written as DNA, the CDR3 is TGCAGCGTCTGGGGACCGGACTCTCAGTACTTC. It specifies CSVWGPDSQYF. Full variable domain (outside the CDR3, taken from reference TRBV29-1 and TRBJ2-4): SAVISQKPSRDICQRGTSLTIQCQVDSQVTMMFWYRQQPGQSLTLIATANQGSEATYESGFVIDKFPISRPNLTFSTLTVSNMSPEDSSIYLCSVWGPDSQYFGAGTRLSVL.

The rearrangement links TRBV29-1 to TRBJ2-1; TRBD2 aligns across 10 bases. The CDR3 spans 14 residues. Trimming cost V 3 bases and J 6 bases; bases outside gene matches: 5. CDR1 SQVTM and CDR2 ANQGSEA come from the germline V gene. DNA for the CDR3: TGCAGCGTTGAGCACCTAGCGGGAGTCAATGAGCAGTTCTTC. Translated, it gives CSVEHLAGVNEQFF.